These 10 T cell receptor beta chains originate from one sample sequenced in a study of shared clonotypes between healthy human individuals. Generated by immunoSEQ multiplex PCR, the TCRdb table keeps only in-frame clones and is missing some. The sample lists some 2,500,000 clones; over 85% were seen once. The sample comprised naive CD4+ T cells from PBMCs. The subset was: CD45RA+ positively selected. These receptors originate from a man aged 18 to 35 in good health. Some clones in this sample may be carry-over from other donors' samples.

Notes on this clone: Other DNA sequences in this specimen translate into the identical CDR3. The chain joins TRBV5-4 to TRBJ2-7; the D is unclear. Germline V gives CDR1 SGHNT, CDR2 YYREEE (reference sequence). The CDR3 is 13 amino acids. V lost 3 bases and J lost 3, with 10 bases in between. CDR3 nucleotide sequence: TGTGCCAGCAGCTCCCCAGGTAGCTACGAGCAGTACTTC. It codes for CASSSPGSYEQYF.

The CDR3 DNA sequence: TGCGCCAGCAGCCTGGACAAAGATACGCAGTATTTT. This gives the protein CASSLDKDTQYF. The J gene is TRBJ2-3, the V gene TRBV5-1; a possible D gene is TRBD1 (5 bases). Germline V gives CDR1 SGHRS, CDR2 YFSETQ. Trimming took 4 bases from V and 5 from J, leaving 8 bases between them. The CDR3 covers 12 residues.

To note about this clone: Other DNA sequences within the sample encode an identical CDR3. This chain links TRBV27 with TRBJ2-7; a weak D match, TRBD2 (6 bases). Trimming removed 2 bases from V and 2 bases from J, with 10 bases in between. The CDR3 loop spans 14 amino acids. CDR1 and CDR2 (germline): MNHEY, SMNVEV (reference sequence). The CDR3 region is CASSLRRGAYEQYF. Written as DNA, the CDR3 is TGTGCCAGCAGTTTAAGGCGGGGTGCCTACGAGCAGTACTTC.

The gene calls are TRBV2 and TRBJ1-5, with a tentative D call TRBD1 (6 bases). Trimming left V 4 bases short and J 5 bases short, with 12 bases between. The CDR3 runs to 14 residues. Germline V gives CDR1 SNHLY, CDR2 FYNNEI. The CDR3 coding sequence is TGTGCCAGCAGTGTCGGCCGACAGGATCAGCCCCAGCATTTT. Protein: CASSVGRQDQPQHF.

For this clone: This specimen includes other DNA sequences encoding the same CDR3. The chain links TRBV5-1 to TRBJ1-1; unclear D gene. Germline CDR1 SGHRS, CDR2 YFSETQ. This CDR3 is built from 16 residues. Trimming took off 2 bases at V and 1 base at J, with 15 bases between the two ends. The CDR3 DNA is TGCGCCAGCAGCTTAGGTGGCGGCCGGGGGAACACTGAAGCTTTCTTT. It encodes CASSLGGGRGNTEAFF.

V and J are TRBV5-1 and TRBJ1-2; 7 bases are a match to TRBD1. CDR1 SGHRS and CDR2 YFSETQ come from the germline V gene. J lost 4 bases, V lost 3 bases, and 6 bases had no gene match. The CDR3 spans 14 residues. CDR3 region: CASSSQTGVYGYTF. Written as DNA, the CDR3 is TGCGCCAGCAGCTCCCAAACAGGGGTCTATGGCTACACCTTC. The variable domain in full, with the rest retrieved from reference TRBV5-1 and TRBJ1-2, is KAGVTQTPRYLIKTRGQQVTLSCSPISGHRSVSWYQQTPGQGLQFLFEYFSETQRNKGNFPGRFSGRQFSNSRSEMNVSTLELGDSALYLCASSSQTGVYGYTFGSGTRLTVV.

This clone was seen a single time. The chain has TRBV5-1 and TRBJ1-5; perhaps TRBD1 as D (5 bases). This CDR3 contains 15 residues. Germline-derived CDR1 and CDR2 are SGHRS and YFSETQ. Trimming left V 0 bases short and J 5 bases short, with 12 bases between. CDR3 sequence reads: CASSLEGSYDQPQHF. CDR3 in DNA: TGCGCCAGCAGCTTGGAGGGGTCCTACGATCAGCCCCAGCATTTT.

A word on this clone: One end of the junction varies from germline; a read error may be responsible. The gene calls are TRBV7-2 and TRBJ2-7, with D perhaps assigned TRBD1 or TRBD2 (5 bases each). The CDR3 runs to 12 residues. CDR1 is SGHTA and CDR2 is FQGNSA in the germline V gene. CDR3 sequence: CASSPQNRDPHF. The CDR3 DNA reads as TGTGCCAGCAGCCCTCAGAACCGGGACCCACACTTC.

This clone appeared once. This chain joins TRBV6-6 and TRBJ2-5, with 7 bases identical to TRBD1. This CDR3 has 14 amino acids. Germline assignment: CDR1 MNHNY and CDR2 SVGAGI (reference sequence). The V gene end was trimmed by 7 bases and the J gene end by 5 bases; junction bases not matched to a gene: 10. DNA for the CDR3: TGTGCCAGCAACCCACACAGGGGCCGGGAGACCCAGTACTTC. Its translation: CASNPHRGRETQYF.

The gene calls are TRBV2 and TRBJ2-7; D may be TRBD2 (6 bases). V was shortened by 6 bases and J by 7 bases, with 16 bases between the two germline ends. The CDR3 runs to 13 residues. Germline V CDR1 and CDR2: SNHLY, FYNNEI. CDR3 loop: CASRAGTAGEQYF. The CDR3 DNA is TGTGCCAGCAGGGCCGGGACTGCGGGTGAGCAGTACTTC.